Listed below are T cell receptor beta chains from one sample, sequenced in a study of shared clonotypes between healthy human individuals. TCRdb's copy holds only in-frame clones and misses some; the assay was immunoSEQ multiplex PCR. The sample shows a few million clones, around 95% of them seen only once. The material sequenced was naive CD8+ T cells from PBMCs. All receptors derive from a man aged 18 to 29 in good health. Some clones in this sample may be carry-over from other donors' samples. CDR3s include the opening cysteine and the closing phenylalanine or tryptophan. D genes are given only for firm matches. The size field is filled for only some rows; it gives once, few, many or a size class.

J gene	clone size	V gene	D gene	CDR3 DNA	CDR3 protein
TRBJ2-2	few	TRBV14	-	TGTGCCAGCAGCCAAGACAGGGGAGGTATCGGGGAGCTGTTTTTT	CASSQDRGGIGELFF
TRBJ2-7	-	TRBV4-3	TRBD1	TGCGCCAGCAGCCAAGAGGCGGGACAGGGCCTCTACGAGCAGTACTTC	CASSQEAGQGLYEQYF
TRBJ2-3	-	TRBV20-1	-	TGCAGTGCTAGAGAGGAGGTTACGCAGTATTTT	CSAREEVTQYF
TRBJ2-1	-	TRBV27	-	TGTGCCAGCAGTCCCGGGGCGAAGCGGGTTTACAATGAGCAGTTCTTC	CASSPGAKRVYNEQFF
TRBJ2-7	-	TRBV11-2	TRBD1	TGTGCCAGCAGCTTCCGGGGAAGACGGACAGGGGGTATCTACGAGCAGTACTTC	CASSFRGRRTGGIYEQYF
TRBJ2-1	-	TRBV7-9	TRBD1	TGTGCCAGCAGTTTAACAGGGGGCGGACCGCTCTACAATGAGCAGTTCTTC	CASSLTGGGPLYNEQFF
TRBJ1-4	-	TRBV6-5	-	TGTGCCAGCAGTTACGAAGGGGATCCTAATGAAAAACTGTTTTTT	CASSYEGDPNEKLFF
TRBJ2-5	-	TRBV7-8	TRBD2	TGTGCCAGCAGCCTAATTTTAAGCGGGAGTTGGGAGACCCAGTACTTC	CASSLILSGSWETQYF
TRBJ2-5	-	TRBV7-9	-	TGTGCCAGCAGCTTAGTTTGGCAGCTCCAGTACTTC	CASSLVWQLQYF
TRBJ2-5	-	TRBV4-2	TRBD1	TGTGCCAGCAGCCCGCACCGGGACAGCCAACAAGAGACCCAGTACTTC	CASSPHRDSQQETQYF
TRBJ1-3	few	TRBV7-8	-	TGTGCCAGCAGTGGACTCATACAGGGATTGACTGGAAACACCATATATTTT	CASSGLIQGLTGNTIYF
TRBJ2-7	-	TRBV6-1	-	TGTGCCAGCAGAGAAGCAGGGGCCAACGAGCAGTACTTC	CASREAGANEQYF
TRBJ2-1	-	TRBV7-2	TRBD1	TGTGCCAGCAGGGACAGGGGGGACAATGAGCAGTTCTTC	CASRDRGDNEQFF
TRBJ2-7	-	TRBV15	TRBD1	TGTGCCACCAGCAGAGGGCCGGGACAGGGGGACGAGCAGTACTTC	CATSRGPGQGDEQYF
TRBJ2-2	-	TRBV28	-	TGTGCCAGCAGTTTCGGGGGGCCGGCCGGGGAGCTGTTTTTT	CASSFGGPAGELFF
TRBJ2-5	-	TRBV7-9	-	TGTGCCAGCAGCTGGTCTGGGGGCCAAGAGACCCAGTACTTC	CASSWSGGQETQYF
TRBJ1-2	-	TRBV7-9	TRBD1	TGTGCCAGCAGGTCAACCGGGACAGTAAAAAATGGCTACACCTTC	CASRSTGTVKNGYTF
TRBJ2-7	-	TRBV11-2	-	TGTGCCAGCAGCCCCCCCATTGGGGCAAACGAGCAGTACTTC	CASSPPIGANEQYF
TRBJ2-1	-	TRBV4-1	-	TGCGCCAGCAGCCTAACGACCGGTGCCGAGCAGTTCTTC	CASSLTTGAEQFF
TRBJ1-1	-	TRBV10-1	-	TGCGCCAGCAGTGAGTTACGGGGGGATGAAGCTTTCTTT	CASSELRGDEAFF
TRBJ1-1	once	TRBV19	TRBD1	TGTGCCAGTAGTATTGTAGACAGGGGTTCCACTGAAGCTTTCTTT	CASSIVDRGSTEAFF
TRBJ1-1	-	TRBV6-5	-	TGTGCCAGCAGTTACTCGGAAGGACAAGGTGAAGCTTTCTTT	CASSYSEGQGEAFF
TRBJ2-3	-	TRBV25-1	TRBD2	TGTGCCTACGATGGGGGGGACGGAGATACGCAGTATTTT	CAYDGGDGDTQYF
TRBJ1-1	-	TRBV9	TRBD1	TGTGCCAGCAGCGGGAGACAGGGTACGGGCATTTGGAGTCCAGCTTTCTTT	CASSGRQGTGIWSPAFF
TRBJ2-5	-	TRBV5-6	-	TGTGCCAGCAGCTTGCGGGAGACCCAGTACTTC	CASSLRETQYF
TRBJ2-7	-	TRBV5-6	TRBD2	TGTGCCAGCAGCACGGGACTAGCGGGAGTAGTCTCCTACGAGCAGTACTTC	CASSTGLAGVVSYEQYF
TRBJ2-7	-	TRBV5-6	-	TGTGCCAGCAGCTCCAGGGTAACCTACGAGCAGTACTTC	CASSSRVTYEQYF
TRBJ1-5	few	TRBV19	-	TGTGCCAGTAGTATGTTCGTTAGCAATCAGCCCCAGCATTTT	CASSMFVSNQPQHF
TRBJ2-7	-	TRBV10-1	TRBD1	TGCGCCAGCAGACCGATCGACAGGGAGTACTTC	CASRPIDREYF
TRBJ1-1	-	TRBV27	-	TGTGCCAGCAGTTTAGTCGGGGCCTACGAACGTGAGGCTCAAGCTTTCTTT	CASSLVGAYEREAQAFF